The 19 T cell receptor beta chains in this list originate from one sample, sequenced in a study of blood T cell repertoires in COVID-19. Sequencing used immunoSEQ multiplex PCR; TCRdb keeps in-frame clones, though not all of them. The data hold tens of thousands of clones, with approximately 84% observed a single time. Source material: peripheral blood. These receptors all come from a man in his sixties with acute or convalescent COVID-19.

V usage is TRBV9 and J usage is TRBJ2-2, with 8 bases matching TRBD2. The CDR3 is made up of 17 amino acids. With V trimmed by 2 bases and J by 2 bases, 8 bases remained unmatched. Germline V gene lookup returns CDR1 SGDLS and CDR2 YYNGEE. The CDR3 sequence: CASSVAAGASNTGELFF. The DNA of the CDR3 is TGTGCCAGCAGCGTCGCAGCGGGGGCCTCTAACACCGGGGAGCTGTTTTTT.

The genes are TRBV6-4 and TRBJ2-3; TRBD1 aligns across 8 bases. The junction had 8 bases not matched to a gene; V was cut back by 8 bases and J by 4 bases. Germline V lookup: CDR1 MRHNA, CDR2 SNTAGT. The CDR3 length is 14 residues. CDR3 bases: TGTGCCAGCCAGCGGTCAGGGGGCTCAGATACGCAGTATTTT. It translates to CASQRSGGSDTQYF.

V gene TRBV5-4 combines with J gene TRBJ2-1; maybe TRBD1 (6 bases). Trimming shortened V by 0 bases and J by 14 bases, and 12 bases separated the two germline ends. CDR1 is SGHNT and CDR2 is YYREEE in the germline V gene (reference sequence). This CDR3 contains 12 residues. The CDR3 reads CASSLGDTEEFF. CDR3 bases: TGTGCCAGCAGCTTGGGGGACACGGAGGAGTTCTTC.

The chain recombines TRBV5-4 with TRBJ1-6, with D hard to call. V lost 0 bases, J lost 7 bases, and 11 bases lay in between. Germline V gives CDR1 SGHNT, CDR2 YYREEE (reference sequence). The CDR3 consists of 15 residues. CDR3: CASSLDRAGNSPLHF. The CDR3 DNA reads as TGTGCCAGCAGCTTGGACCGTGCAGGCAATTCACCCCTCCACTTT.

The chain recombines TRBV5-6 with TRBJ2-7; D not resolved. Trimming took off 1 base at V and 2 bases at J, with 7 bases between the two ends. CDR1 is SGHDT, CDR2 YYEEEE, per germline. CDR3 length: 13 amino acids. CDR3 coding DNA: TGTGCCAGCAGCTTGACAGCTACCTACGAGCAGTACTTC. Translation gives CASSLTATYEQYF.

The chain employs TRBV7-2 and TRBJ1-2; the D is unclear. Trimming pared 0 bases from V and 0 bases from J, leaving 8 bases between. CDR1 and CDR2 (germline): SGHTA, FQGNSA. CDR3 size: 15 residues. The CDR3 sequence is CASSLAGGSNYGYTF. The CDR3 coding sequence is TGTGCCAGCAGCTTAGCCGGCGGTTCTAACTATGGCTACACCTTC.

This clone was recorded only once. The J gene is TRBJ1-2, the V gene TRBV18, with D perhaps TRBD1 (6 bases). There are 15 residues in the CDR3. The germline V gene encodes CDR1 KGHSH and CDR2 LQKENI. Between the trimmed V and J ends, which lost 2 bases and 0 bases, there was a span of 10 bases. The DNA for the CDR3 is TGTGCCAGCTCACCAAGTACAGGGACTAACTATGGCTACACCTTC. This encodes CASSPSTGTNYGYTF.

The chain employs TRBV5-8 and TRBJ1-2, with 9 bases aligning to TRBD1. Germline V gene data show CDR1 as SGHTS and CDR2 as YDEGEE. This CDR3 has 12 residues. J was trimmed by 6 bases and V by 4 bases; bases with no gene match: 1. CDR3 protein: CASSRDRDGYTF. The CDR3 DNA follows: TGTGCCAGCAGCCGGGACAGGGATGGCTACACCTTC.

The rearrangement joins TRBV14 to TRBJ2-1; D may be TRBD1 (7 bases). CDR3 length equals 13 residues. The germline gives CDR1 SGHDN, CDR2 FVKESK. The V end lost 6 bases, the J end lost 10 bases, and 16 bases lay between the germline ends. For the CDR3, the DNA is TGTGCCAGCAGACCCAGGGGGGTGCCCGAGCAGTTCTTC. Residues: CASRPRGVPEQFF.

This clone appeared once. V usage is TRBV30 and J usage is TRBJ1-2; TRBD1 matches 11 bases. Germline assignment: CDR1 GTSNPN and CDR2 SVGIG (reference sequence). The V gene end was trimmed by 3 bases and the J gene end by 0 bases; junction bases not matched to a gene: 6. The CDR3 is made up of 16 amino acids. CDR3 nucleotide sequence: TGTGCCTGGAGGACATGGGGACAGGGGGCTAACTATGGCTACACCTTC. Encoded protein: CAWRTWGQGANYGYTF.

The chain links TRBV30 to TRBJ2-7; 7 bases are a match to TRBD1. The CDR3 spans 13 residues. V was clipped by 2 bases and J by 0 bases; unmatched bases: 1. CDR1 and CDR2 from the germline V gene are GTSNPN and SVGIG (reference sequence). The CDR3 DNA follows: TGTGCCTGGAGTTGGGACAGCTCCTACGAGCAGTACTTC. Translation gives CAWSWDSSYEQYF.

About this clone: One junction end disagrees with the germline gene, perhaps due to a read error. The chain couples TRBV7-2 to TRBJ2-1, with a weak D call TRBD1 (6 bases). Germline-derived CDR1 and CDR2 are SGHTA and FQGNSA. The CDR3 is 15 residues long. CDR3 region: CASSIAGVTYNEQFF. The CDR3 DNA reads TGTGCCAGCAGCATAGCAGGGGTAACCTACAATGAGCAGTTCTTC.

V usage is TRBV10-3 and J usage is TRBJ1-2; TRBD1 matches 11 bases. Germline lookup yields CDR1 ENHRY and CDR2 SYGVKD. CDR3 size: 13 residues. V dropped 8 bases and J dropped 8; count of bases not matched to a gene: 7. CDR3 region: CAIWGGQGEGYTF. CDR3 sequence (DNA): TGTGCCATCTGGGGGGGACAGGGGGAAGGCTACACCTTC.

The chain recombines TRBV4-3 with TRBJ2-5, with 10 bases lining up with TRBD2. The CDR3 contains 14 residues. The germline gives CDR1 LGHNA, CDR2 YSLEER. Trimming at V came to 5 bases and at J to 2 bases, leaving 2 bases not matched to a gene. For the CDR3, the DNA is TGCGCCAGCAGCTTTAGCGGGGGGCAAGAGACCCAGTACTTC. This sequence encodes CASSFSGGQETQYF.

The rearrangement links TRBV5-1 to TRBJ1-2; 8 nucleotides line up with TRBD1. V shed 6 bases and J 3 bases; nucleotides not matched to a gene: 10. CDR1 and CDR2 (germline): SGHRS, YFSETQ. The CDR3 consists of 15 residues. CDR3 residues: CASTPGQGGDYGYTF. The CDR3, as DNA: TGCGCCAGCACCCCAGGACAGGGCGGCGACTATGGCTACACCTTC. The full variable domain, with the rest looked up from reference TRBV5-1 and TRBJ1-2, is KAGVTQTPRYLIKTRGQQVTLSCSPISGHRSVSWYQQTPGQGLQFLFEYFSETQRNKGNFPGRFSGRQFSNSRSEMNVSTLELGDSALYLCASTPGQGGDYGYTFGSGTRLTVV.

This chain joins TRBV11-3 and TRBJ2-2; D may be TRBD1 (7 bases). The CDR3 is 15 amino acids. The V end was cut by 6 bases, the J end by 3 bases, with 14 bases between. The germline CDR1 and CDR2 sequences are SGHNT and YENEEA. The CDR3 sequence: CASSTGEADTGELFF. The CDR3 DNA sequence: TGTGCCAGCAGTACAGGGGAGGCGGACACCGGGGAGCTGTTTTTT. The full variable domain, rest sourced from reference TRBV11-3 and TRBJ2-2, is EAGVVQSPRYKIIEKKQPVAFWCNPISGHNTLYWYLQNLGQGPELLIRYENEEAVDDSQLPKDRFSAERLKGVDSTLKIQPAELGDSAVYLCASSTGEADTGELFFGEGSRLTVL.

The V gene is TRBV19, the J gene TRBJ2-3; 8 bases match TRBD1. The CDR3 runs 16 residues. Unmatched junction bases numbered 13, after V lost 6 bases and J lost 5 bases. CDR1 is LNHDA, CDR2 SQIVND, per germline (reference sequence). CDR3 protein: CASSLQTGDKGDTQYF. CDR3 nucleotides: TGTGCCAGTAGCCTCCAGACAGGGGATAAGGGAGATACGCAGTATTTT.

Worth noting for this clone: Different DNA sequences within this sample yield the same CDR3. The V and J genes are TRBV3-1 (or the pseudogene TRBV3-2) and TRBJ2-1, with TRBD2 matching over 8 bases. Trimming at V came to 3 bases and at J to 1 base, leaving 5 bases not matched to a gene. The CDR3 covers 16 residues. Germline values: CDR1 LGHDT, CDR2 YNNKEL (reference sequence). The CDR3 DNA is TGTGCCAGCAGCCATTCCGAGCGGGGGTCCTACAATGAGCAGTTCTTC. This sequence encodes CASSHSERGSYNEQFF.

This clone was detected only a few times. This chain uses TRBV29-1 with TRBJ1-3; no clear D. The CDR3 totals 10 residues. V gave up 5 bases and J gave up 8 bases, with 7 bases separating them. Per germline, CDR1 SQVTM and CDR2 ANQGSEA. The CDR3 DNA follows: TGCAGCGTTCAGCAGGACACCATATATTTT. Its protein is CSVQQDTIYF. Supplemented by reference TRBV29-1 and TRBJ1-3, the full variable domain reads SAVISQKPSRDICQRGTSLTIQCQVDSQVTMMFWYRQQPGQSLTLIATANQGSEATYESGFVIDKFPISRPNLTFSTLTVSNMSPEDSSIYLCSVQQDTIYFGEGSWLTVV.